This is a list of T cell receptor beta chains from one sample in a study of OX40 agonist ivuxolimab in advanced cancers. Generated by immunoSEQ multiplex PCR, the TCRdb table keeps only in-frame clones and is missing some. Of some 57,000 clones listed, about 92% are singletons. This sample comprised CD4+ or CD8+ T cells sorted from blood, obtained in a trial of the OX40 agonist ivuxolimab. These receptors were obtained from an adult with an advanced solid tumor such as melanoma, head and neck, liver or kidney cancer. The CDR3 runs from the conserved cysteine through the conserved F or W. A D gene is named only where the DNA matches it firmly. Rows give clone size only sometimes, using once, few, many, or a class for an expanded clone.

TRBV5-6,.,.,TRBJ2-1,TGTGCCAGCAGCTTTGGGAACTCCTACAATGAGCAGTTCTTC,CASSFGNSYNEQFF
TRBV6-5,.,.,TRBJ2-1,TGTGCCAGCACCCAGGGACTTACCAATGAGCAGTTCTTC,CASTQGLTNEQFF
TRBV11-2,.,.,TRBJ2-5,TGTGCCAGCAGCCCACCGTACCAAGAGACCCAGTACTTC,CASSPPYQETQYF
TRBV6-7,TRBD1,.,TRBJ1-5,TGTGCCACGTACAGGGGCTCTGGGGATCAGCCCCAGCATTTT,CATYRGSGDQPQHF
TRBV7-9,.,.,TRBJ1-1,TGTGCCAGCAGCTCATTTGGGGGTGCGAGCACTGAAGCTTTCTTT,CASSSFGGASTEAFF
TRBV11-3,.,.,TRBJ1-2,TGTGCCAGCAGCTTAGGGGATGGCTACACCTTC,CASSLGDGYTF
TRBV20-1,.,.,TRBJ2-1,TGCAGTGCTAGGCCCTACAATGAGCAGTTCTTC,CSARPYNEQFF
TRBV28,.,.,TRBJ2-7,TGTGCCAGCAGTTTGTGGAGGGGCTACGAGCAGTACTTC,CASSLWRGYEQYF
TRBV7-9,TRBD1,.,TRBJ2-7,TGTGCCGGAGGACAGGGCGCCTACGAGCAGTACTTC,CAGGQGAYEQYF
TRBV6-6,.,.,TRBJ2-4,TGTGCCAGCAAGTGGCGAGCCAAAAACATTCAGTACTTC,CASKWRAKNIQYF
TRBV4-1,.,once,TRBJ1-2,TGCGCCAGCAGCCAAGATCTAGGGGGTAAAGGTGGCTACACCTTC,CASSQDLGGKGGYTF
TRBV30,.,.,TRBJ2-1,TGTGCCTGGAGTGTACGGAACGAGCGAGAGTTCCATGAGCAGTTCTTC,CAWSVRNEREFHEQFF
TRBV7-4,.,.,TRBJ1-1,TGTGCCAGCAGTAATAGGGGGACTGAAGCTTTCTTT,CASSNRGTEAFF
TRBV28,TRBD1,.,TRBJ1-1,TGTGCCAGCCGGAGACAGGGAGGCACTGAAGCTTTCTTT,CASRRQGGTEAFF
TRBV11-3,TRBD2,.,TRBJ2-4,TGTGCCAGCAGCTTAAGGACTAGCGGGAGTATAATCATGGCCAAAAACATTCAGTACTTC,CASSLRTSGSIIMAKNIQYF
TRBV5-1,TRBD2,.,TRBJ2-1,TGCGCCAGCAGCTTGGCCGGTCTAGCGGGGGTCAATGAGCAGTTCTTC,CASSLAGLAGVNEQFF
TRBV5-1,TRBD1,.,TRBJ1-5,TGCGCCAGCAGCTTGAGCGACAGGGTGACTCAGCCCCAGCATTTT,CASSLSDRVTQPQHF
TRBV28,.,.,TRBJ2-1,TGTGCCAGCAGTTTCCCAACAGGGTCCTACAATGAGCAGTTCTTC,CASSFPTGSYNEQFF
TRBV6-6,TRBD1,.,TRBJ1-5,TGTGCCAGCAGTACCGGGACAGGGCTAGTGGGGCCCCAGCATTTT,CASSTGTGLVGPQHF
TRBV30,.,.,TRBJ1-1,TGTGCCTGGAGTCTCGACGGGAACACTGAAGCTTTCTTT,CAWSLDGNTEAFF
TRBV6-6,TRBD1,once,TRBJ1-3,TGTGCCAGCAGTGACCGGGACAGGGCTGGAAACACCATATATTTT,CASSDRDRAGNTIYF
TRBV9,TRBD2,.,TRBJ2-4,TGTGCCAGCAGCCCCTGGGAAGGACTAGCGGGAGGAAAGCTAGCCAAAAACATTCAGTACTTC,CASSPWEGLAGGKLAKNIQYF
TRBV7-9,TRBD2,once,TRBJ2-1,TGTGCCAGCAGCCAGATAGCGGGAGAATGGAATGAGCAGTTCTTC,CASSQIAGEWNEQFF
TRBV4-2,TRBD1,.,TRBJ2-7,TGTGCCAGCAGCCACCGGACAGGGGCCTACTCCTACGAGCAGTACTTC,CASSHRTGAYSYEQYF
TRBV11-3,TRBD1,.,TRBJ2-2,TGTGCCAGCAGCTCCTGGGACAGGGCATCCGGGGAGCTGTTTTTT,CASSSWDRASGELFF
TRBV6-5,.,.,TRBJ2-1,TGTGCCAGCACGGAGGCCAATGAGCAGTTCTTC,CASTEANEQFF
TRBV6-5,.,.,TRBJ2-3,TGTGCCAGCAGTTACCTTAGCACAGATACGCAGTATTTT,CASSYLSTDTQYF
TRBV7-9,.,once,TRBJ2-1,TGTGCCAGCAGCTTAGCGCTCGGGGGTAGAGGTCACAATGAGCAGTTCTTC,CASSLALGGRGHNEQFF
TRBV28,.,.,TRBJ2-7,TGTGCCAGCAGTTTGAGGGGGGTGGTGGGCGCCGAGCAGTACTTC,CASSLRGVVGAEQYF
TRBV19,.,.,TRBJ2-3,TGTGCCAGTAGTATGGGGACGTGGGGCACAGATACGCAGTATTTT,CASSMGTWGTDTQYF
TRBV2,.,.,TRBJ2-3,TGTGCCAGCAGTTCAATACGGGATACGCAGTATTTT,CASSSIRDTQYF
TRBV7-2,TRBD1,.,TRBJ1-3,TGTGCCAGCAGTCACCCAGGGGGCGATGGAAACACCATATATTTT,CASSHPGGDGNTIYF
TRBV2,.,.,TRBJ2-7,TGTGCCAGCAGTGACGACTCCTACGAGCAGTACTTC,CASSDDSYEQYF
TRBV9,.,.,TRBJ2-3,TGTGCCAGCAGCGTAGGAAGCGGAGGAGGGCCAGATACGCAGTATTTT,CASSVGSGGGPDTQYF
TRBV11-2,TRBD1,.,TRBJ1-5,TGTGCCAGCAGCCAAGCCGGGACAGGGATGGGCCAGCCCCAGCATTTT,CASSQAGTGMGQPQHF
TRBV28,.,.,TRBJ2-1,TGTGCCAGCAGTTTAGCGCTCCTTACCTACAATGAGCAGTTCTTC,CASSLALLTYNEQFF
TRBV7-9,TRBD1,.,TRBJ2-3,TGTGCCAGCAGCTTAGTGAAGGGACAGGGTGCAGATACGCAGTATTTT,CASSLVKGQGADTQYF
TRBV28,.,.,TRBJ1-6,TGTGCCAGCAGTGTTGAGGGACTTTCACCCCTCCACTTT,CASSVEGLSPLHF
TRBV11-2,TRBD2,.,TRBJ2-1,TGTGCCAGCAGCCCCAGCTACGGCGGGAGGTCGGACAATGAGCAGTTCTTC,CASSPSYGGRSDNEQFF
TRBV12-5,.,.,TRBJ1-1,TGTGCTAGTGGTTTGGTACTCCGGGACATAACTGAAGCTTTCTTT,CASGLVLRDITEAFF
TRBV2,.,.,TRBJ1-1,TGTGCCAGCAGTACCCCTGGGGGGCCTGCTTTCTTT,CASSTPGGPAFF
TRBV6-5,.,.,TRBJ1-2,TGTGCCAGCAGCCAGACGGCGATCTATGGCTACACCTTC,CASSQTAIYGYTF
TRBV6-6,.,.,TRBJ1-4,TGTGCCAGCAGTCCTCAGGGGATAGCTAATGAAAAACTGTTTTTT,CASSPQGIANEKLFF
TRBV4-2,.,.,TRBJ2-3,TGTGCCAGCAGCCAAGGGGTGGGCCCAGATACGCAGTATTTT,CASSQGVGPDTQYF
TRBV25-1,.,.,TRBJ2-3,TGTGCCAGCAGTGAGTTCCTAGTCTCAGATACGCAGTATTTT,CASSEFLVSDTQYF
TRBV28,.,.,TRBJ2-2,TGTGCCAGCACGTCCCAAGGGGGTCCCGGGGAGCTGTTTTTT,CASTSQGGPGELFF
TRBV28,.,.,TRBJ2-5,TGTGCCAGCAGGACGGGGAGGGAGACCCAGTACTTC,CASRTGRETQYF
TRBV5-4,.,.,TRBJ2-7,TGTGCCAGCAGCTTGGGGGCAGGGGAGCCCTACGAGCAGTACTTC,CASSLGAGEPYEQYF
TRBV9,.,.,TRBJ2-7,TGTGCCAGCAGCGGAGACCTGGGATACGAGCAGTACTTC,CASSGDLGYEQYF
TRBV4-1,.,.,TRBJ2-1,TGCGCCAGCAGAGACAGTCCCTCCTACAATGAGCAGTTCTTC,CASRDSPSYNEQFF